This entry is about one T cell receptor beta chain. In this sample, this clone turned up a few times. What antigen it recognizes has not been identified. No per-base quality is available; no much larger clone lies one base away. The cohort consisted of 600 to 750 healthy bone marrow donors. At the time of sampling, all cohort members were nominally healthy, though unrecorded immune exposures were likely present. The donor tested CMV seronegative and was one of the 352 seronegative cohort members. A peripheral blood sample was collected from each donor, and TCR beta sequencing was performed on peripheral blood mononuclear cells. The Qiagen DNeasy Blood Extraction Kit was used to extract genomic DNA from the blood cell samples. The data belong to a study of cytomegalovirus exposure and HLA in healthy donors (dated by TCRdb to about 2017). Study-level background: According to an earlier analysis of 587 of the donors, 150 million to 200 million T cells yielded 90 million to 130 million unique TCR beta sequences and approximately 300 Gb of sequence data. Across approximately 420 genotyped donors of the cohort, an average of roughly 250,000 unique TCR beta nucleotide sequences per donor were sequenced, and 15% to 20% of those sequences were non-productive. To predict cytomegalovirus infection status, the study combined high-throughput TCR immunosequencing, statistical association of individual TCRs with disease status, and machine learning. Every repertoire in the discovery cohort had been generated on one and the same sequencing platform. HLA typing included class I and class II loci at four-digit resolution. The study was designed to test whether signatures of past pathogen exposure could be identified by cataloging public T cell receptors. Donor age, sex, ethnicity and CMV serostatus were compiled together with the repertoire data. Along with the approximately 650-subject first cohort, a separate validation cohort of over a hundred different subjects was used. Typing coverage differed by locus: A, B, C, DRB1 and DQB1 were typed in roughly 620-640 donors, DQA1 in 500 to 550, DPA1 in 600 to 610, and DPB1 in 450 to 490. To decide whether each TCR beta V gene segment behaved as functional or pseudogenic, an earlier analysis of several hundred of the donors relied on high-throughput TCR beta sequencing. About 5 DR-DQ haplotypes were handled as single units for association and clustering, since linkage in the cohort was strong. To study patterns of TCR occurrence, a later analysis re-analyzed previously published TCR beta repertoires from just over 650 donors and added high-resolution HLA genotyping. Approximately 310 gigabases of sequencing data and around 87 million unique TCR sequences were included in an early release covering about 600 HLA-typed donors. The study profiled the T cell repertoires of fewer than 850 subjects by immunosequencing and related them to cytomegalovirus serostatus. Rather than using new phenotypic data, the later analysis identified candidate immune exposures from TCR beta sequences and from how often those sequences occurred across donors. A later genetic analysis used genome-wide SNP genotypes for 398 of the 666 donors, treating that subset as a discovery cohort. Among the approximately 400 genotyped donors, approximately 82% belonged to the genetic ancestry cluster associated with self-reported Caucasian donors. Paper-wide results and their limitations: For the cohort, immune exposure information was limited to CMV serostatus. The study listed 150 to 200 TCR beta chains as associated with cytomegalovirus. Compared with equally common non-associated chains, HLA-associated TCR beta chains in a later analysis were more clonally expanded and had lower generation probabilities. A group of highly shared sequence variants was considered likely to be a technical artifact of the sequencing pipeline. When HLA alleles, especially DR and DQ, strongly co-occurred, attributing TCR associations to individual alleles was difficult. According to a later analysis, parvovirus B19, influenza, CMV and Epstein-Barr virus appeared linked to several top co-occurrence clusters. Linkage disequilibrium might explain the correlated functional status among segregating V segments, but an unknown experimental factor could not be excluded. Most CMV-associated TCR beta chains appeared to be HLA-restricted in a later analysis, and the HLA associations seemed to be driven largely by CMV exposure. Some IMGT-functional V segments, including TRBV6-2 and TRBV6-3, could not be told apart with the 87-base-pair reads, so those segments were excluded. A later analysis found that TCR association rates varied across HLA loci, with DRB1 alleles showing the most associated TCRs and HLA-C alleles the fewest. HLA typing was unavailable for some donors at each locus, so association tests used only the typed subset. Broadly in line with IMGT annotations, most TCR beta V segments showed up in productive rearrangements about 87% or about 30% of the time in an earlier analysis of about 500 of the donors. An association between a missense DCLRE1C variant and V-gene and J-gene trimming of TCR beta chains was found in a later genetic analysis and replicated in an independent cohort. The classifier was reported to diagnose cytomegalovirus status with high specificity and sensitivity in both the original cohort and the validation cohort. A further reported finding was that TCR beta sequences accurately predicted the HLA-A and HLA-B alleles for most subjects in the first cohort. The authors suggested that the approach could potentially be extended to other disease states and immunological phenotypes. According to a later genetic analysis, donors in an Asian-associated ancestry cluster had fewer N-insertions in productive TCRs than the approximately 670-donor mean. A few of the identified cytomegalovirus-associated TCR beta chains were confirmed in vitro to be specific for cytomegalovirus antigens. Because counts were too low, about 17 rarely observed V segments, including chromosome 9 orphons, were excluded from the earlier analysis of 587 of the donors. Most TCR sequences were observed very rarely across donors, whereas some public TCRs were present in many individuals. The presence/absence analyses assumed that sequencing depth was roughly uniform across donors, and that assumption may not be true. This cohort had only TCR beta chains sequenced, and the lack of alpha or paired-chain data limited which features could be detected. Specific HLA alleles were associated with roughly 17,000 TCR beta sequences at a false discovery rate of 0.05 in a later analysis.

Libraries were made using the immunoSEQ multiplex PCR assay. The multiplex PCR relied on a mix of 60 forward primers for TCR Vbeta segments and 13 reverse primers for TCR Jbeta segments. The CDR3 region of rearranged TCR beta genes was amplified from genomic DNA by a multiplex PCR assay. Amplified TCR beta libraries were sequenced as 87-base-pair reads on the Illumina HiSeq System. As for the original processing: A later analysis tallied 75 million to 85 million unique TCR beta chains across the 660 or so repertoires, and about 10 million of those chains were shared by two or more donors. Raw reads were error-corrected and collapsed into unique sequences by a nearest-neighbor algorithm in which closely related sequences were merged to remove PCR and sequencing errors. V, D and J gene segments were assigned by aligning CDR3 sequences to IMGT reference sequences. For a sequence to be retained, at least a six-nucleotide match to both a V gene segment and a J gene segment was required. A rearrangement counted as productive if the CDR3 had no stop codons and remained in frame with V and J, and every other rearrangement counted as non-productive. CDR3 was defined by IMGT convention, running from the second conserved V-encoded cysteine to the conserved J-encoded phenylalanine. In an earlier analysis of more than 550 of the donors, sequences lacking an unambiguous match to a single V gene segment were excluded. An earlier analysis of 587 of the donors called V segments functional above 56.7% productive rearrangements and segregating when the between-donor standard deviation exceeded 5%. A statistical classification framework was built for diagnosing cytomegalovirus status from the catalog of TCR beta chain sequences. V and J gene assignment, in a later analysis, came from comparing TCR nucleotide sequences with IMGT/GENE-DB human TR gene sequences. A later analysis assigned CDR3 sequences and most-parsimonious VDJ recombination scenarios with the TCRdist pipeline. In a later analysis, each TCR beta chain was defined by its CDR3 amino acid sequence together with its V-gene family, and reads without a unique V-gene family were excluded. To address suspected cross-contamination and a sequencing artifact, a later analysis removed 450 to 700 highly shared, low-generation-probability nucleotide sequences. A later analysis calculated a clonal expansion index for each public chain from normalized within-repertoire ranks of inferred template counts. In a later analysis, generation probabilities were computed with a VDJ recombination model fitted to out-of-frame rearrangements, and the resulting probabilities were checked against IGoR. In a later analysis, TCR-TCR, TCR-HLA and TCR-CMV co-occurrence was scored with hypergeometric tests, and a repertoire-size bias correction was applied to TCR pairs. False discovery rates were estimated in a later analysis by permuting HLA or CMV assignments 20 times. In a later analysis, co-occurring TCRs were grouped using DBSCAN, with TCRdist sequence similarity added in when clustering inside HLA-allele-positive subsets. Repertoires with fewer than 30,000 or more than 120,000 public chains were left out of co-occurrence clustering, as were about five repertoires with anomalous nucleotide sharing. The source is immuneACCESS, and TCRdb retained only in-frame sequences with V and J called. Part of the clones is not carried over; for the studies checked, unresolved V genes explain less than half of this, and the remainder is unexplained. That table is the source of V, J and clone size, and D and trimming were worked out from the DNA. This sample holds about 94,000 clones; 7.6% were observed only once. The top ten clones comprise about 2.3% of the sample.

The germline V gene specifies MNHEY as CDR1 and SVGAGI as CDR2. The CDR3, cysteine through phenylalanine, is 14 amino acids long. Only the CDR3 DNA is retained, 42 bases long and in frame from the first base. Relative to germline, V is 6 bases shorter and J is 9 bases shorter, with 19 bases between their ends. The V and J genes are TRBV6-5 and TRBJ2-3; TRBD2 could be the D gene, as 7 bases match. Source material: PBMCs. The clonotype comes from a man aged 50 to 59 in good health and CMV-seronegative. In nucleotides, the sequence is TGTGCCAGCAGCCGAAGTCGGGGGGCCGGGACGCAGTATTTT. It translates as CASSRSRGAGTQYF.